This T cell receptor beta chain is drawn from a study of OX40 agonist ivuxolimab in advanced cancers. This CDR3 is built from 15 residues. Trimming removed 1 base from V and 4 bases from J, with 13 bases in between. The V gene's germline CDR1 is SGHAT and CDR2 FQDESV (reference sequence). Clones were sequenced by immunoSEQ multiplex PCR, and TCRdb holds only the in-frame ones, with some missing. The data hold 35,000 to 55,000 clones, with 65% to 90% observed a single time. In the case of this clone: The antigen is unknown.

General study findings and limits: Clonal expansion was seen in CD4+ and CD8+ blood T cells by week 6 at 0.1 to 3.0 mg/kg.

The chain is built from TRBV11-1 and TRBJ2-5; possible D gene TRBD2, 6 bases. The sample here was CD4+ or CD8+ T cells sorted from blood, taken in a trial of the OX40 agonist ivuxolimab. The receptor was derived from an adult with an advanced solid tumor such as melanoma, head and neck, liver or kidney cancer. The CDR3 sequence: CASSLVIQGGETQYF. The CDR3 region has the DNA TGTGCCAGCAGCTTAGTCATCCAGGGAGGAGAGACCCAGTACTTC.